This paragraph reports one T cell receptor (beta chain). The antigen remains undetermined. This CDR3 is built from 12 residues. CDR1 and CDR2 (germline): SQVTM, ANQGSEA. Diagnosis rested on symptoms, serum thyroxine and TRAb, thyroid ultrasound, and orbital computed tomography. The data stem from a study of T cells in Graves' hyperthyroidism and ophthalmopathy. Study-level findings and limits: With a median lead of 6.5 months before onset, the model predicted ophthalmopathy. Most clonotypes that expanded in the thyroid above 0.001 also showed up in blood.

Amplified TCR beta CDR3 regions came from RNA transcripts. The TCR CDR3 was amplified in a first-round RT-PCR using the HTBI primer set. TCRdb reprocessed the multiplex PCR reads with MiXCR, giving one entry per CDR3 protein. Counted here are about 570,000 distinct CDR3 sequences, just over 45% occurring once; the ten biggest clones make up 15% to 20%. The TCR sequence derives from an adult woman with Graves' disease, either hyperthyroidism or ophthalmopathy (not recorded which). Sequencing was carried out using peripheral blood or thyroid tissue (not recorded which). The V and J genes are TRBV29-1 and TRBJ2-7; possible D gene TRBD1, 7 bases. The CDR3 DNA follows: TGCAGTTTTGGAGGGGGCGCGGATGAGCAGTACTTC. It encodes CSFGGGADEQYF.